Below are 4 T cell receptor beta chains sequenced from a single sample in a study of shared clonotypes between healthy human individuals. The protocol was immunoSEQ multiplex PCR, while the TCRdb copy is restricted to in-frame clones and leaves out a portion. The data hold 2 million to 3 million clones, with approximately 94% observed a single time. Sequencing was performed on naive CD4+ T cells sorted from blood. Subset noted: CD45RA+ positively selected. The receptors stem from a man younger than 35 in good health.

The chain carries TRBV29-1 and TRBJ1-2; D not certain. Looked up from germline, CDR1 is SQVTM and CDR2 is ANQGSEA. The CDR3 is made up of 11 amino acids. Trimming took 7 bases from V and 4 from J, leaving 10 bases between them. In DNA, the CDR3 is TGCAGCGGTGTGGGCGTCTATGGCTACACCTTC. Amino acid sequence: CSGVGVYGYTF.

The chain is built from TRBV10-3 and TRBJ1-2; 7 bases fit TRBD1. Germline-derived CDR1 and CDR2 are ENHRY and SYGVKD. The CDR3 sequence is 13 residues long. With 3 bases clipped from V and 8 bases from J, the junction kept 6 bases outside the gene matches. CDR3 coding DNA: TGTGCCATCAGTGAAGGGGGCTGGGAAGGCTACACCTTC. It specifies CAISEGGWEGYTF.

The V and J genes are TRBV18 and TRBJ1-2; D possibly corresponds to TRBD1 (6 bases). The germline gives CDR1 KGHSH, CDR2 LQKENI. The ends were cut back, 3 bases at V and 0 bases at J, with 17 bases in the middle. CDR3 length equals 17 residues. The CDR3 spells CASSPLTGEGPNYGYTF. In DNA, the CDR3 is TGTGCCAGCTCACCTTTGACAGGCGAAGGTCCTAACTATGGCTACACCTTC.

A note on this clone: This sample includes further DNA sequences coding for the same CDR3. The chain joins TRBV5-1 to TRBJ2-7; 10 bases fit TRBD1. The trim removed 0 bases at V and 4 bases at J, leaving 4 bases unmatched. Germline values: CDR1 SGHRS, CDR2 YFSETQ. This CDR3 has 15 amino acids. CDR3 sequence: CASSLGGTGVYEQYF. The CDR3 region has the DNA TGCGCCAGCAGCTTGGGAGGGACAGGGGTATACGAGCAGTACTTC.